These 29 T cell receptor beta chains were all obtained from the same sample, sequenced in a study of PD-L1 blockade in urothelial cancer. The table came from immunoSEQ multiplex PCR; TCRdb's copy has only in-frame clones and leaves some out. The profile covers 50,000 to 55,000 clones, with approximately 75% appearing a single time and 3.5% to 4.5% taken by the ten largest. Sequences were derived from PBMCs, sampled around atezolizumab (anti-PD-L1) treatment. The receptors were gathered from a man aged 70 or older with urothelial cancer.

The genes are TRBV11-2 and TRBJ2-1, with 15 bases fitting TRBD2. Trimming took 5 bases from V and 9 from J; bases not matched to a gene: 8. CDR1 is SGHAT, CDR2 FQNNGV, per germline. The CDR3 runs 16 residues. The CDR3 protein is CASSPRTSGGATEQFF. CDR3 in DNA: TGTGCCAGCAGCCCTCGGACTAGCGGGGGGGCTACTGAGCAGTTCTTC.

The chain couples TRBV7-2 to TRBJ2-7; 14 positions agree with TRBD2. CDR3 length equals 17 residues. V dropped 0 bases and J dropped 4; count of bases not matched to a gene: 5. From germline, CDR1 is SGHTA and CDR2 FQGNSA. Written as DNA, the CDR3 is TGTGCCAGCAGCTTAGCAGGACTAGCGGGAGGCTCATACGAGCAGTACTTC. Encoded protein: CASSLAGLAGGSYEQYF. The entire variable domain, with the rest obtained from reference TRBV7-2 and TRBJ2-7, is as follows: GAGVSQSPSNKVTEKGKDVELRCDPISGHTALYWYRQSLGQGLEFLIYFQGNSAPDKSGLPSDRFSAERTGGSVSTLTIQRTQQEDSAVYLCASSLAGLAGGSYEQYFGPGTRLTVT.

The chain recombines TRBV2 with TRBJ2-7; 7 bases are shared with TRBD2. Germline trimming cut 4 bases from V and 1 base from J; bases unmatched to any gene: 4. Looked up from germline, CDR1 is SNHLY and CDR2 is FYNNEI. The CDR3 is made up of 14 amino acids. The CDR3 DNA is TGTGCCAGCAGTGCCACTAGCGTTTCCTACGAGCAGTACTTC. Its translation: CASSATSVSYEQYF.

This clone was seen only once. The rearrangement joins TRBV30 to TRBJ2-6; 11 bases line up with TRBD1. V trimming: 0 bases; J trimming: 4 bases; junction bases outside the gene matches: 8. The germline V gene encodes CDR1 GTSNPN and CDR2 SVGIG (reference sequence). The CDR3 covers 18 residues. Here the CDR3 reads CAWSVKGQGVYGANVLTF. The CDR3 DNA reads TGTGCCTGGAGTGTGAAGGGACAGGGGGTGTACGGGGCCAACGTCCTGACTTTC.

The chain has TRBV30 and TRBJ1-5; no definite D call. Germline CDR1 reads GTSNPN; CDR2 reads SVGIG (reference sequence). The CDR3 length is 14 residues. V gave up 1 base and J gave up 4 bases, with 11 bases separating them. The CDR3 coding sequence is TGTGCCTGGAGTGGAGGGAGAGGTAATCAGCCCCAGCATTTT. It specifies CAWSGGRGNQPQHF.

The J gene is TRBJ1-1, the V gene TRBV5-4; 9 positions match TRBD1. Germline V gene lookup returns CDR1 SGHNT and CDR2 YYREEE (reference sequence). Trimming removed 4 bases from V and 12 bases from J; junction bases left unmatched: 7. This CDR3 is 12 amino acids long. The CDR3 sequence: CASSADRGKTFF. CDR3 nucleotides: TGTGCCAGCAGCGCGGACAGGGGAAAAACTTTCTTT.

V and J are TRBV7-9 and TRBJ1-4, with 7 bases identical to TRBD1. The CDR3 covers 18 residues. Germline assignment: CDR1 SEHNR and CDR2 FQNEAQ (reference sequence). V dropped 1 base and J dropped 0; count of bases not matched to a gene: 8. The chain's CDR3 is CASSLGSTGFATNEKLFF. The CDR3 DNA reads TGTGCCAGCAGCTTAGGATCGACAGGGTTTGCAACTAATGAAAAACTGTTTTTT.

The chain couples TRBV20-1 to TRBJ1-2; 9 bases match TRBD1. This CDR3 spans 11 amino acids. Per the germline V gene, CDR1 is DFQATT and CDR2 is SNEGSKA (reference sequence). Unmatched junction bases numbered 2, after V lost 5 bases and J lost 7 bases. CDR3 DNA sequence: TGCAGTGCTGACAGGGGGACTGGCTACACCTTC. It encodes CSADRGTGYTF.

By share of the sample, this clone is medium-sized. This chain connects TRBV9 to TRBJ2-7; 11 nucleotides agree with TRBD2. The germline CDR1 and CDR2 sequences are SGDLS and YYNGEE. CDR3 size: 18 residues. With 0 bases clipped from V and 0 bases from J, the junction kept 8 bases outside the gene matches. The CDR3 DNA is TGTGCCAGCAGCGTAGGGCTAGCGGGGGGTCTAATCTCCTACGAGCAGTACTTC. Protein: CASSVGLAGGLISYEQYF.

Only a few counts were recorded for this clone. The V call is TRBV6-4, the J call TRBJ1-5, with TRBD1 as a possible D gene (5 bases). Trimming cost V 1 base and J 0 bases, with 10 bases left between them. CDR1 MRHNA and CDR2 SNTAGT come from the germline V gene. The CDR3 length is 16 residues. DNA for the CDR3: TGTGCCAGCAGTGACTGGGGGGGTTCTAGCAATCAGCCCCAGCATTTT. It yields the protein CASSDWGGSSNQPQHF.

Concerning this clone: The sample carries other DNA sequences with the same CDR3. DNA of the CDR3: TGTGCCAGCTCACCCGGGACAGGGAGTCAGCCCCAGCATTTT. Its translation: CASSPGTGSQPQHF. The rearrangement links TRBV18 to TRBJ1-5, with 9 bases aligning to TRBD1. Germline V gene lookup returns CDR1 KGHSH and CDR2 LQKENI. J gave up 6 bases and V 3 bases, and 3 bases lay outside the gene matches. CDR3 length equals 14 residues.

The J gene is TRBJ2-7, the V gene TRBV11-1; possible D gene TRBD2, 6 bases. The germline V gene has CDR1 SGHAT and CDR2 FQDESV (reference sequence). V was clipped by 4 bases and J by 5 bases, with 9 bases between them. The CDR3 covers 12 residues. In DNA form, the CDR3 reads TGTGCCAGCAGCTCGACTAGGAACGAGCAGTACTTC. It is translated as CASSSTRNEQYF.

Only a few counts were recorded for this clone. The chain links TRBV7-6 to TRBJ2-1; 7 bases fit TRBD2. This CDR3 region has 17 residues. Trimming cost V 3 bases and J 9 bases; bases outside gene matches: 17. Germline CDR1 is SGHVS and CDR2 is FNYEAQ. In DNA form, the CDR3 reads TGTGCCAGCAGCTTTCTTGCGGGGGAGGTTGCTATCAGTGAGCAGTTCTTC. Residues: CASSFLAGEVAISEQFF. The full variable domain, its missing parts supplied by reference TRBV7-6 and TRBJ2-1, is GAGVSQSPRYKVTKRGQDVALRCDPISGHVSLYWYRQALGQGPEFLTYFNYEAQQDKSGLPNDRFSAERPEGSISTLTIQRTEQRDSAMYRCASSFLAGEVAISEQFFGPGTRLTVL.

This clone was found a few times. DNA of the CDR3: TGCGCCAGCAGCTTGGGAGACAGTTTTGGTGAGCAGTACTTC. Residues: CASSLGDSFGEQYF. The rearrangement joins TRBV5-1 to TRBJ2-7; perhaps TRBD1 as D (5 bases). V was pared by 0 bases and J by 7 bases, with 14 bases between. Germline CDR1 is SGHRS and CDR2 is YFSETQ. This CDR3 contains 14 residues.

The chain employs TRBV9 and TRBJ2-1; 10 nucleotides match TRBD1. Germline loops: CDR1 SGDLS, CDR2 YYNGEE. J lost 6 bases, V lost 0 bases, and 6 bases had no gene match. This CDR3 spans 16 amino acids. CDR3 protein: CASSVAGTGVVNEQFF. CDR3 coding DNA: TGTGCCAGCAGCGTAGCAGGGACAGGGGTGGTCAATGAGCAGTTCTTC. Variable domain in full (rest from reference TRBV9 and TRBJ2-1): DSGVTQTPKHLITATGQRVTLRCSPRSGDLSVYWYQQSLDQGLQFLIQYYNGEERAKGNILERFSAQQFPDLHSELNLSSLELGDSALYFCASSVAGTGVVNEQFFGPGTRLTVL.

The chain carries TRBV21-1 and TRBJ1-1. TRBV21-1 is noted as a pseudogene. This CDR3 spans 16 amino acids. The CDR3 sequence: CASSVWQDGMNTEAFF. The CDR3 DNA reads as TGTGCCAGCAGCGTCTGGCAGGACGGGATGAACACTGAAGCTTTCTTT.

In its sample, this clone was seen a few times. The rearrangement joins TRBV5-6 to TRBJ1-2; TRBD1 is a possible D gene (5 bases). Trimming took 1 base from V and 3 from J, leaving 16 bases between them. The CDR3 covers 16 residues. CDR1 is SGHDT, CDR2 YYEEEE, per germline. Written as DNA, the CDR3 is TGTGCCAGCAGCTTGTTTTGGGGGGAGACAGACTATGGCTACACCTTC. Translating gives CASSLFWGETDYGYTF.

This chain uses TRBV2 with TRBJ2-4, with 7 bases lining up with TRBD1. Germline V CDR1 and CDR2: SNHLY, FYNNEI. V trimming: 5 bases; J trimming: 0 bases; junction bases outside the gene matches: 4. The CDR3 totals 15 residues. In DNA form, the CDR3 reads TGTGCCAGCAGTCTAGACAGGGTAGCCAAAAACATTCAGTACTTC. The encoded protein is CASSLDRVAKNIQYF.

CDR3 coding DNA: TGTGCCAGCAGCCGATCAACAGGGGGAGGTACTGAAGCTTTCTTT. It translates to CASSRSTGGGTEAFF. This chain links TRBV7-2 with TRBJ1-1; 8 bases line up with TRBD1. CDR1 is SGHTA, CDR2 FQGNSA, per germline. V trimming: 5 bases; J trimming: 5 bases; junction bases outside the gene matches: 10. The CDR3 length is 15 residues.

The V gene is TRBV6-1, the J gene TRBJ2-7, with D perhaps matching TRBD1 (5 bases). The CDR3 extends over 14 amino acids. Germline V CDR1 and CDR2: MNHNS, SASEGT. V dropped 2 bases and J dropped 0 bases, with 8 bases sitting between them. CDR3 amino acids: CASSELTDSYEQYF. DNA for the CDR3: TGTGCCAGCAGTGAACTGACAGACTCCTACGAGCAGTACTTC.

The chain couples TRBV7-2 to TRBJ1-5; D is uncertain. The CDR3 is 14 amino acids. Germline values: CDR1 SGHTA, CDR2 FQGNSA. V lost 2 bases, J lost 4 bases, and 9 bases lay in between. DNA of the CDR3: TGTGCCAGCAGCTTACATGTCATTAATCAGCCCCAGCATTTT. Its protein product is CASSLHVINQPQHF.

This chain connects TRBV21-1 to TRBJ2-3; the table's D call of TRBD1 was not tested on the DNA. TRBV21-1 is a listed pseudogene. CDR3 length equals 16 residues. CDR3 DNA: TGTGCCAGCAGCACCCGACAGGGTTTGGTCGCAGATACGCAGTATTTT. Translation: CASSTRQGLVADTQYF.

This chain connects TRBV11-3 to TRBJ2-7; 10 positions agree with TRBD1. V lost 1 base, J lost 2 bases, and 2 bases stayed unmatched. Germline assignment: CDR1 SGHNT and CDR2 YENEEA. The CDR3 consists of 15 residues. DNA of the CDR3: TGTGCCAGCAGCTTAGCTGGGACAGGGGCCTACGAGCAGTACTTC. This encodes CASSLAGTGAYEQYF.

The V call is TRBV6-5, the J call TRBJ1-2; a possible D gene is TRBD1 (6 bases). Germline-derived CDR1 and CDR2 are MNHEY and SVGAGI. V was clipped by 2 bases and J by 8 bases, with 9 bases between them. The CDR3 sequence is 12 residues long. DNA of the CDR3: TGTGCCAGCAGTTACGACAGGAGGGGCTACACCTTC. Translated, it gives CASSYDRRGYTF.

V and J are TRBV28 and TRBJ2-7, with TRBD2 identical over 13 bases. The CDR3 covers 15 residues. The germline CDR1 and CDR2 sequences are MDHEN and SYDVKM. V was pared by 6 bases and J by 2 bases, with 4 bases of the junction left unmatched. As DNA, the CDR3 is TGTGCCAGCAGGAGGACTAGCGGGAGAGCCTACGAGCAGTACTTC. It is translated as CASRRTSGRAYEQYF.

The rearrangement links TRBV7-9 to TRBJ1-1, with TRBD1 matching 8 bases. The CDR3 has 15 amino acids. V gave up 4 bases and J gave up 1 base; unmatched junction bases: 5. From germline, CDR1 is SEHNR and CDR2 FQNEAQ (reference sequence). Here the CDR3 reads CASSWQGAPNTEAFF. DNA of the CDR3: TGTGCCAGCAGCTGGCAGGGGGCCCCGAACACTGAAGCTTTCTTT.

This chain joins TRBV5-1 and TRBJ1-1; D unclear. The CDR3 has 13 amino acids. Per the germline V gene, CDR1 is SGHRS and CDR2 is YFSETQ. Trimming took off 4 bases at V and 0 bases at J, with 7 bases between the two ends. The CDR3 loop reads CASSQTVNTEAFF. CDR3 nucleotides: TGCGCCAGCAGCCAAACTGTGAACACTGAAGCTTTCTTT.

The rearrangement uses TRBV11-2 and TRBJ1-1; 8 bases line up with TRBD1. Germline V gives CDR1 SGHAT, CDR2 FQNNGV. The ends lost 4 bases at V and 4 bases at J; junction bases unmatched: 5. This CDR3 has 14 amino acids. The CDR3 loop reads CASSYQTGGTEAFF. The CDR3, as DNA: TGTGCCAGCAGCTACCAAACAGGGGGCACTGAAGCTTTCTTT.

The chain links TRBV19 to TRBJ2-3; 9 nucleotides align to TRBD2. Per the germline V gene, CDR1 is LNHDA and CDR2 is SQIVND (reference sequence). The CDR3 contains 18 residues. V lost 1 base, J lost 0 bases, and 8 bases stayed unmatched. DNA of the CDR3: TGTGCCAGTAGTATAGTGGGCGCGGGAGGGCCTAGCACAGATACGCAGTATTTT. Protein product: CASSIVGAGGPSTDTQYF.